This section outlines one TCR beta chain sequence together with its context. These data originate in a study of blood T cell repertoires in COVID-19. Source study methods: Amplification with reference gene primers provided the estimates of nucleated cell counts. Clones were read by immunoSEQ multiplex PCR, and TCRdb kept only the in-frame ones, dropping some. The V and J calls and the clone size are those of that table, but D and trimming were determined from the DNA. The table lists about 100,000 clones, 85% to 90% of them singletons. The sample was peripheral blood. The receptor comes from a human donor in a cohort sampled during active COVID-19.

The CDR3 DNA sequence: TGTGCCACCATGGGCGGGGAGGTTTCTGAGCAGTTCTTC. This gives the protein CATMGGEVSEQFF. The chain joins TRBV5-4 to TRBJ2-1, with D perhaps matching TRBD2 (6 bases). The germline gives CDR1 SGHNT, CDR2 YYREEE (reference sequence). V lost 9 bases and J 9 bases, leaving 19 bases between the germline ends. The length of the CDR3 is 13 residues.